The following is a TCR beta chain sequence with its context. This record belongs to a study of blood T cell repertoires in COVID-19. Overall study context: Specimens from acute and convalescent COVID-19 originated in the United States, Italy and Spain.

In the authors' methods: Amplified reference gene primers provided the basis for estimating nucleated cell counts. The repertoire was sequenced with immunoSEQ multiplex PCR; TCRdb's copy has only in-frame clones and lacks some. V, J and clone size derive from that table, while D and trimming were established from the DNA sequence. The table shows about 120,000 clones, with roughly 72% occurring only once. Germline trimming cut 0 bases from V and 2 bases from J; bases unmatched to any gene: 12. The CDR3 sequence is 19 residues long. CDR1 MGHRA and CDR2 YSYEKL come from the germline V gene. Sequenced sample: peripheral blood. The V and J genes are TRBV4-1 and TRBJ1-3, with 8 bases identical to TRBD1. The TCR originated in a man between 60 and 75 years old with acute or convalescent COVID-19. The DNA for the CDR3 is TGCGCCAGCAGCCAAGAGGGCGGAAGGCAGGGGGCTCCTGGAAACACCATATATTTT. Amino acids: CASSQEGGRQGAPGNTIYF.